Sequencing of this T cell receptor beta chain was carried out in a study of cytomegalovirus exposure and HLA in healthy donors. Study results and limitations: Specificity for CMV antigens was confirmed in vitro for three of the CMV-associated chains. Subsequent analysis showed first-cohort TCR clusters tending to co-occur in more than 95 validation repertoires.

For this clone: Its antigen is as yet unknown.

Trimming removed 1 base from V and 0 bases from J, with 13 bases in between. Germline V gives CDR1 MGHRA, CDR2 YSYEKL. The CDR3 runs 16 residues. Some clones are missing from TCRdb's copy, which holds only in-frame ones; the method was immunoSEQ multiplex PCR. Seen here are 300,000 to 400,000 clones, around 86% observed once, and the top ten hold approximately 0.86%. The sequence derives from a woman younger than 30 in good health and CMV-seronegative. Sequenced material: PBMCs. The chain uses TRBV4-1 and TRBJ2-7; no firm D call. The CDR3 is CASSQAILPSSYEQYF. CDR3 coding DNA: TGCGCCAGCAGCCAAGCGATACTTCCGAGCTCCTACGAGCAGTACTTC.